This T cell receptor beta chain was obtained from a study of blood T cell repertoires in COVID-19. Study details: The samples span acute and convalescent COVID-19 from the United States, Italy and Spain. The analysed material was cDNA or gDNA that came from T cells, B-cell-depleted T cells, or PBMCs.

Libraries were prepared by immunoSEQ multiplex PCR; TCRdb keeps only in-frame clonotypes and omits some of them. The sample lists about 300,000 clones; 88% were seen once. V was pared by 2 bases and J by 0 bases, with 13 bases of the junction left unmatched. Germline V lookup: CDR1 GTSNPN, CDR2 SVGIG (reference sequence). CDR3 size: 17 residues. This rearrangement joins TRBV30 to TRBJ2-7; 7 bases line up with TRBD1. This receptor was identified in a man younger than 35 with active or convalescent COVID-19. The sequenced sample consisted of peripheral blood. The CDR3 nucleotides are TGTGCCTGGAGTAGGACAGGCAACTTAAACAGCTCCTACGAGCAGTACTTC. It specifies CAWSRTGNLNSSYEQYF.